These T cell receptor beta chains were read from a single sample in a study of cytotoxic CD8 clonotypes in ibrutinib-treated CLL. Libraries were prepared by immunoSEQ multiplex PCR; TCRdb keeps only in-frame clonotypes and omits some of them. Counted here are around 310,000 clones, 80% occurring once; the ten biggest clones make up about 6.3%. The specimen comprised PBMCs, sampled before ibrutinib treatment. The receptors derive from a human donor with chronic lymphocytic leukemia. The CDR3 runs from the conserved cysteine through the conserved F or W.

TRBV19 CASSISGHGMGKLFF
TRBV14 CASSQDFFGVAGGTDTQYF
TRBV30 CAWSATLTGLGYGYTF
TRBV18 CASSPGTVEAFF
TRBV19 CASSTRGNTGELFF
TRBV5-8 CASSLRGYGNTIYF
TRBV9 CASSLSPFSGGRTDTQYF
TRBV4-1 CASSQGLAGLTDTQYF
TRBV29-1 CSAKGPTGNTIYF
TRBV29-1 CSETRYSGGELFF
TRBV28 CASSPRLGRETQYF
TRBV4-3 CASSHGAGGPSYNEQFF
TRBV7-2 CASSATSGAGEQYF
TRBV7-2 CASSRDRDDEKLFF
TRBV28 CASSVGQEDTEAFF
TRBV6-4 CASSDSTMGNTGELFF
TRBV6-1 CASSELDRGYEQYF
TRBV11-2 CASSLRSSGSYTQYF
TRBV15 CATSRDLGENYYGYTF
TRBV28 CASSSGSSYNEQFF
TRBV19 CASSIGASATYEQYF
TRBV5-6 CASSLVHGNTIYF
TRBV7-2 CASSVRTSGYEQYF
TRBV27 CASSPPSIDPRLGKQFF
TRBV15 CATSRVLARSSYEQYF
TRBV2 CASSIESTAETQYF
TRBV25-1 CASSVPGVTGELFF
TRBV4-3 CASSPDRAYTGELFF
TRBV5-4 CASSPGAGAYEQYF
TRBV6-4 CASSGTGGRRTGELFF
TRBV19 CASISGNSNQPQHF
TRBV4-1 CASSQVVGTEAFF
TRBV5-1 CASSLDAVSSGNTIYF
TRBV19 CASSQSMDTEAFF
TRBV10-1 CASCQAAYEQYF
TRBV5-6 CASSLWRTSGLYEQYF
TRBV9 CASSAPGRRTNEQFF
TRBV25-1 CASMMGQGARGYEQYF
TRBV9 CASSVAGSGGMNEQFF
TRBV27 CASSLYSGADTQYF
TRBV4-1 CASSQDSKQYF
TRBV7-6 CASSYGTDHYGYTF
TRBV5-4 CATSALVTGELFF
TRBV30 CAWSVRWRVDSYEQYF
TRBV7-8 CASSPSRTPGTEAFF
TRBV10-3 CAISEFGDEQFF
TRBV10-3 CAISEFFDGGYTF
TRBV29-1 CSVKTGTENQPQHF
TRBV19 CASSSRDYYTYEQYF
TRBV28 CASSPWTSGRAGNEQFF
TRBV5-1 CASSQGTPMYEQYF
TRBV25-1 CASSDLQGETQYF
TRBV7-6 CASSLVSREQYF
TRBV14 CASSRLPAGTDNTEAFF
TRBV18 CASSLEPGLAGGAQYF
TRBV4-3 CASSQRTGITGELFF
TRBV7-2 CASSFIFSARGNEQFF
TRBV2 CASTLDRSNTGELFF
TRBV5-1 CASSSPQQETQYF